This TCR beta chain emerged from a study of cytomegalovirus exposure and HLA in healthy donors. This CDR3 has 14 amino acids. TCRdb's copy holds only in-frame clones and misses some; the assay was immunoSEQ multiplex PCR. The sample yields about 160,000 clones, approximately 86% seen once. Overall study findings and caveats: Reports indicated that the classifier achieved high specificity and sensitivity in diagnosing cytomegalovirus status. Generally TCR sequences proved uncommon, though certain public TCRs appeared in numerous donors. A subsequent analysis found that TCR clusters from the first cohort also tended to co-occur in the roughly 120 validation repertoires, with under 95% of cluster scores above 0. According to the study, roughly 180 TCR beta chains were cytomegalovirus-associated.

Of note for this clone: Antigen specificity is unknown.

This clonotype originated in a woman aged 18-29 years in good health and CMV-seronegative. What was sequenced was PBMCs. This chain connects TRBV21-1 to TRBJ1-1; the D segment call TRBD1 is taken from the table without a DNA check. TRBV21-1 is a pseudogene. CDR3 residues: CASSSGQMNTEAFF. In DNA, the CDR3 is TGTGCCAGCAGTTCCGGACAGATGAACACTGAAGCTTTCTTT.